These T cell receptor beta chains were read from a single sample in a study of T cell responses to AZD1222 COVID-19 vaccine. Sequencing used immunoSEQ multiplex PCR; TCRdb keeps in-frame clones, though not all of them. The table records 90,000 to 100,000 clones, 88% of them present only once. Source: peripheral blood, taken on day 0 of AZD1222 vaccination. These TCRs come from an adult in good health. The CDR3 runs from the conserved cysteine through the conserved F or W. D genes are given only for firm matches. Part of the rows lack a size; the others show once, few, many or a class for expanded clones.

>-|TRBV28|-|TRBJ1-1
CASVLRGLRTEAFF
TGTGCCAGCGTGCTAAGGGGATTACGCACTGAAGCTTTCTTT
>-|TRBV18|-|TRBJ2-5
CASSPLRETQYF
TGTGCCAGCTCACCACTAAGGGAGACCCAGTACTTC
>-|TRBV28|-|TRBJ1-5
CASKQGGQPQHF
TGTGCCAGCAAACAGGGTGGACAGCCCCAGCATTTT
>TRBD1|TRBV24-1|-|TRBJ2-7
CATSDPGQGNYEQYF
TGTGCCACCAGTGATCCTGGACAGGGCAACTACGAGCAGTACTTC
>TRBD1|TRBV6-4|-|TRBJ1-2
CASSTTGSDGYTF
TGTGCCAGCAGTACGACAGGGTCGGATGGCTACACCTTC
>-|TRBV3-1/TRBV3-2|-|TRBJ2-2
CASSPRWGVGTGELFF
TGTGCCAGCAGCCCCCGTTGGGGGGTGGGGACCGGGGAGCTGTTTTTT
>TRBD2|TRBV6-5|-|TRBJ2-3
CATNSDGVAGDTQYF
TGTGCCACCAACAGTGATGGGGTAGCGGGGGATACGCAGTATTTT
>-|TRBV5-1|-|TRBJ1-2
CASSLGQAIPYGYTF
TGCGCCAGCAGCTTGGGACAGGCGATCCCGTATGGCTACACCTTC
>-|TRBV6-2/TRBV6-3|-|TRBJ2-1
CASSYEYNEQFF
TGTGCCAGCAGTTACGAATACAATGAGCAGTTCTTC
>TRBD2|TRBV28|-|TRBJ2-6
CASSSRAQWTSGTAGANVLTF
TGTGCCAGCAGTTCTCGGGCCCAATGGACTAGCGGGACAGCTGGGGCCAACGTCCTGACTTTC
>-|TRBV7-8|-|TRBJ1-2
CASSSQGKTNYGYTF
TGTGCCAGCAGCTCCCAGGGGAAGACTAACTATGGCTACACCTTC
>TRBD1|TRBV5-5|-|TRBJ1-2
CASSRYGQGSYGYTF
TGTGCCAGCAGCCGATACGGACAGGGATCCTATGGCTACACCTTC
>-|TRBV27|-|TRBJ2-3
CASSPYRDTDTQYF
TGTGCCAGCAGTCCATACAGGGACACAGATACGCAGTATTTT
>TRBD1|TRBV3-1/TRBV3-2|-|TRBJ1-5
CASSRTGGKQPQHF
TGTGCCAGCAGCCGGACAGGGGGAAAACAGCCCCAGCATTTT
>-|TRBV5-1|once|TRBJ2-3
CASSLASDYTDTQYF
TGCGCCAGCAGCTTGGCTAGCGATTACACAGATACGCAGTATTTT
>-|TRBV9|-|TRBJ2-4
CASSVDGSSDIQYF
TGTGCCAGCAGCGTGGACGGGAGTTCGGACATTCAGTACTTC
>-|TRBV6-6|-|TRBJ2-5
CASKDRSQETQYF
TGTGCCAGCAAAGACAGGAGCCAAGAGACCCAGTACTTC
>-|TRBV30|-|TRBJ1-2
CAWGENYGYTF
TGTGCCTGGGGAGAGAACTATGGCTACACCTTC